This T cell receptor beta chain was recovered during a study of shared clonotypes between healthy human individuals. The repertoire was sequenced with immunoSEQ multiplex PCR; TCRdb's copy has only in-frame clones and lacks some. Of more than 2 million clones listed, 85% to 95% were seen once; the top ten hold 0.1% to 0.15%. The CDR3 totals 15 residues. CDR1 LNHDA and CDR2 SQIVND come from the germline V gene (reference sequence). The V and J ends lost 4 bases and 8 bases, in that order; junction bases with no gene match: 12. The specimen was naive CD4+ T cells sorted from blood. Regarding subset: CD45RA+ positively selected. The sequence derives from a man younger than 35 in good health. The chain has TRBV19 and TRBJ1-2; 8 bases match TRBD1. This CDR3 is CASSTTGGTLKGYTF. The DNA of the CDR3 is TGTGCCAGTAGTACTACAGGGGGAACGTTGAAAGGCTACACCTTC.